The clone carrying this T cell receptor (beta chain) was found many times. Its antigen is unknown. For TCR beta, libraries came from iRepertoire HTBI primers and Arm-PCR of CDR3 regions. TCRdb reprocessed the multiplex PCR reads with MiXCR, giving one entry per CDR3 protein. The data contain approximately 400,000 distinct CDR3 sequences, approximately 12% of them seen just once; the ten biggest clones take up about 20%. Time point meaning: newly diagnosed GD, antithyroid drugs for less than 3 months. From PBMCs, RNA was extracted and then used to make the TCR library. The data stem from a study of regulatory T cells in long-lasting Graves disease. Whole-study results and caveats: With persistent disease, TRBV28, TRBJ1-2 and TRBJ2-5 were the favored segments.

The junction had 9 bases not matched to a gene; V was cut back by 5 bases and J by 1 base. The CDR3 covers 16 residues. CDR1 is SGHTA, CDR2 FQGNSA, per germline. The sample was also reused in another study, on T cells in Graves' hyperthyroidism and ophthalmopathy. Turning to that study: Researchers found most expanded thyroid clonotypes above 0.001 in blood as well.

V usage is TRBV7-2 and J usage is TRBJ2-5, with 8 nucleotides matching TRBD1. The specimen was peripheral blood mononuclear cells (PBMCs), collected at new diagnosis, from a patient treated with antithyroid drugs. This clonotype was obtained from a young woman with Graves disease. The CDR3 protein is CASSLPDRVVQETQYF. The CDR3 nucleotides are TGTGCCAGCAGCCTCCCGGACAGGGTAGTCCAAGAGACCCAGTACTTC.